This note documents a single T cell receptor (beta chain) sequence. The data stem from a study of blood T cell repertoires in COVID-19. In the study's own analysis: Estimation of nucleated cell counts relied on the amplification of reference gene primers. Sequencing was performed with immunoSEQ multiplex PCR; in TCRdb, only in-frame clones are kept and a portion is missing. That table is the source of V, J and clone size, and D and trimming were worked out from the DNA. The sample consists of 250,000 to 300,000 clones, 75% to 90% of them appearing once. Individuals drawn from under 30 US areas were about 18 to 100 years old. Participant reports of clinical history set cohort assignment. The sequencing sample was made of PBMCs or T cells enriched from blood (not recorded which). This clonotype was sampled from a woman between 50 and 59 years old who had recovered from COVID-19.

CDR3 nucleotide sequence: TGTGCCAGCGTCGCAGGACAGGGGCTGTACAATGAGCAGTTCTTC. Protein product: CASVAGQGLYNEQFF. The rearrangement uses TRBV27 and TRBJ2-1, with TRBD1 matching over 9 bases. Germline CDR1 and CDR2: MNHEY and SMNVEV (reference sequence). V lost 8 bases, J lost 4 bases, and 9 bases stayed unmatched. This CDR3 region has 15 residues.